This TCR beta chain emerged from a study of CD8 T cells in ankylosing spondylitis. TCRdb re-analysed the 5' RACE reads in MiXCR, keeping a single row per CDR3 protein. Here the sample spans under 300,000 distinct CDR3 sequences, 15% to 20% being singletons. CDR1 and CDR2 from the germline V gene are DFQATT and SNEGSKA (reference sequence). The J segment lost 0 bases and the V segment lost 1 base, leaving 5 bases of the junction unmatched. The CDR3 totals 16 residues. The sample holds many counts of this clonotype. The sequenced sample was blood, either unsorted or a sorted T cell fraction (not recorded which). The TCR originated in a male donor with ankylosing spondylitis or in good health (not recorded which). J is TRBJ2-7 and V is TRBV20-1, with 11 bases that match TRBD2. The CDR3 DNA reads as TGCAGTGCTAGAGGTTTGACTAGCGGGGACTCCTACGAGCAGTACTTC. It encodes CSARGLTSGDSYEQYF.